There are many counts of the clone carrying this T cell receptor (beta chain). This sample is part of a study of blood T cells in healthy people across ages. It was with a sample-barcoded 5' primer and a J-beta primer mix that a second PCR of about 6 to 11 cycles was run. TCRdb fed the 5' RACE reads into MiXCR, producing one record per CDR3 protein. The sample has 900,000 to 950,000 distinct CDR3 sequences, roughly 28% seen once; the top ten hold 9.5% to 13%. The CDR3 consists of 16 residues. The V gene's germline CDR1 is ENHRY and CDR2 SYGVKD. Trimming cost V 4 bases and J 2 bases; bases outside gene matches: 7. These data also formed part of another study, on T cells of mothers and their children. In that study: Samples were obtained from three healthy Caucasian mothers and their six children.

The clonotype comes from a woman in her forties in good health. The J gene is TRBJ2-5, the V gene TRBV10-3, with TRBD2 matching 10 bases. The source material was blood. The CDR3 DNA follows: TGTGCCATCAGTGTCGGTAGCGGGGGGTATCAAGAGACCCAGTACTTC. This codes for CAISVGSGGYQETQYF.